This is a list of T cell receptor beta chains from one sample in a study of blood T cell repertoires in COVID-19. TCRdb's table, derived via immunoSEQ multiplex PCR, lists solely in-frame clones and lacks some. The sample lists 180,000 or so clones, 75% to 80% occurring once. Specimen: peripheral blood. The receptors originated from a woman aged 45-65 years with active or convalescent COVID-19. The CDR3 runs from the conserved cysteine through the conserved F or W. Fields, in order: CDR3 protein, CDR3 DNA, J gene, clone size, CDR3 length, D gene, V gene. The D gene is left open where the match is weak. The size entry is marked missing in some rows and otherwise reads once, few, many or a size class.

CASSIGRDRVYNEQFF	TGTGCCAGTAGTATCGGCCGGGACAGGGTCTACAATGAGCAGTTCTTC	TRBJ2-1	few	16	TRBD1	TRBV19
CASSQRRTGVSNEQFF	TGCGCCAGCAGCCAACGGAGGACAGGGGTGAGCAATGAGCAGTTCTTC	TRBJ2-1	NA	16	TRBD1	TRBV4-3
CASSVSQGLGYTF	TGTGCCAGCAGCGTATCGCAGGGACTGGGCTACACCTTC	TRBJ1-2	NA	13	NA	TRBV9
CASSNGPGTDTQYF	TGTGCCAGCAGCAACGGGCCGGGAACAGATACGCAGTATTTT	TRBJ2-3	NA	14	NA	TRBV21-1
CASSHGRGSNQPQHF	TGTGCCAGCTCACATGGCAGGGGAAGCAATCAGCCCCAGCATTTT	TRBJ1-5	NA	15	NA	TRBV18
CASRRTGGRSPLHF	TGTGCCAGCCGCCGGACAGGGGGCCGGTCACCCCTCCACTTT	TRBJ1-6	NA	14	TRBD1	TRBV5-6
CASTGGQEQPQHF	TGTGCCAGCACTGGCGGGCAGGAACAGCCCCAGCATTTT	TRBJ1-5	once	13	NA	TRBV2
CASSLGGLTDTQYF	TGCGCCAGCAGCTTGGGAGGACTCACAGATACGCAGTATTTT	TRBJ2-3	NA	14	NA	TRBV5-1
CASSVQGLVQETQYF	TGTGCCAGCAGCGTACAGGGGCTAGTACAAGAGACCCAGTACTTC	TRBJ2-5	NA	15	NA	TRBV9
CASTSSGTNTGELFF	TGTGCCAGCACCTCTAGCGGTACGAACACCGGGGAGCTGTTTTTT	TRBJ2-2	NA	15	TRBD2	TRBV7-2
CASSRSNRGTDTQYF	TGCGCCAGCAGCCGATCCAACAGAGGCACAGATACGCAGTATTTT	TRBJ2-3	NA	15	NA	TRBV4-3
CASSYASGSYNEQFF	TGTGCCAGCAGCTACGCTAGCGGGAGCTACAATGAGCAGTTCTTC	TRBJ2-1	NA	15	TRBD2	TRBV7-2
CATSDAGTSGVGDTQYF	TGTGCCACCAGTGACGCCGGGACTAGCGGGGTGGGAGATACGCAGTATTTT	TRBJ2-3	NA	17	TRBD2	TRBV24-1
CASSLRDRPNYGYTF	TGTGCCAGCTCTCTACGGGACAGACCTAACTATGGCTACACCTTC	TRBJ1-2	NA	15	TRBD1	TRBV18
CASSYLREGKGYTF	TGTGCCAGCAGTTACCTCAGGGAAGGTAAAGGCTACACCTTC	TRBJ1-2	NA	14	NA	TRBV2
CASSFRQGAAEAFF	TGTGCCAGCAGTTTCCGACAGGGGGCCGCTGAAGCTTTCTTT	TRBJ1-1	NA	14	TRBD1	TRBV6-5
CASSYSTGGVSYEQYF	TGCGCCAGCAGCTACTCAACAGGGGGGGTATCCTACGAGCAGTACTTC	TRBJ2-7	NA	16	NA	TRBV5-1
CASGTLRTEAFF	TGTGCCAGCGGGACTTTAAGGACTGAAGCTTTCTTT	TRBJ1-1	NA	12	NA	TRBV19